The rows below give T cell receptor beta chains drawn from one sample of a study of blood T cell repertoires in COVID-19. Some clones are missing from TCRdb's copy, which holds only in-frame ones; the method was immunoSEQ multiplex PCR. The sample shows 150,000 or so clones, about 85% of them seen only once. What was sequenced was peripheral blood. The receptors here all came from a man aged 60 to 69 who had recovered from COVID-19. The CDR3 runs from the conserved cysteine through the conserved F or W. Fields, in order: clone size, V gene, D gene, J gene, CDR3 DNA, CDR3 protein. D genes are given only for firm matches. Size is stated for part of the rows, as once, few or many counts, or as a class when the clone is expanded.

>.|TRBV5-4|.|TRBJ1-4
TGTGCCAGCAGCTTCGGTGGGCAAAGTAATGAAAAACTGTTTTTT
CASSFGGQSNEKLFF
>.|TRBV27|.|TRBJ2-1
TGTGCCAGCAGTATCACTTCGAGCTCCTACAATGAGCAGTTCTTC
CASSITSSSYNEQFF
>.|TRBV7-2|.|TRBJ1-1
TGTGCCAGCAGCTTAGCGGTGGGGCGCGGCGGCGACACTGAAGCTTTCTTT
CASSLAVGRGGDTEAFF
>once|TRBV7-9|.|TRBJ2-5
TGTGCCAGCAGCTTAGCACAGGAAGAGACCCAGTACTTC
CASSLAQEETQYF
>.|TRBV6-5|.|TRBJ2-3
TGTGCCAGCAGCAAAACCGGGGGGCACACAGATACGCAGTATTTT
CASSKTGGHTDTQYF
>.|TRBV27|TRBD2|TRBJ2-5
TGTGCCAGCCGTCCTAGCGGGCGTCAAGAGACCCAGTACTTC
CASRPSGRQETQYF
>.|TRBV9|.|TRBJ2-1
TGTGCCAGCAGCCCCACCGGACATTCCCATGAGCAGTTCTTC
CASSPTGHSHEQFF
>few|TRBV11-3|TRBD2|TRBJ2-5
TGTGCCAGCAGCTTAGGATTATCTAGCGGGCTCCAAGAGACCCAGTACTTC
CASSLGLSSGLQETQYF
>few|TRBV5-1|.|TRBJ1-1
TGCGCCAGCAGCTTGGCCGGGGGTCGTATTTTTGCGACTGAAGCTTTCTTT
CASSLAGGRIFATEAFF
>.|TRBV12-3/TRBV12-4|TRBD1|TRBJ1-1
TGTGCCAGCAGTCCGAGGACAGGGCCGGAAGCTTTCTTT
CASSPRTGPEAFF
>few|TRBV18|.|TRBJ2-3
TGTGCCAGCTCGCTCACGGGGGGCCTAGGCACAGATACGCAGTATTTT
CASSLTGGLGTDTQYF
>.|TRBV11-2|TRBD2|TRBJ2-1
TGTGCCAGCAGCCCGATAACTAGCGGAAAATACAATGAGCAGTTCTTC
CASSPITSGKYNEQFF
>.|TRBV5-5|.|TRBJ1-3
TGTGCCAGCAGCTTGGAGTTGGCAGGGGCACATGGAAACACCATATATTTT
CASSLELAGAHGNTIYF
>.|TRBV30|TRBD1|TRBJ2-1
TGTGCCTGGAGTACAGGGGGCGATGAGCAGTTCTTC
CAWSTGGDEQFF
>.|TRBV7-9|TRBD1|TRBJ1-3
TGTGCCAGCAGCACTGACAGGGGAGAAGGAAACACCATATATTTT
CASSTDRGEGNTIYF
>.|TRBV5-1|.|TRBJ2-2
TGCGCCAGCACCACTGGCGGGTCCTACACCGGGGAGCTGTTTTTT
CASTTGGSYTGELFF
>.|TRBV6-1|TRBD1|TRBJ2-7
TGTGCCAGCAGTGAAGCTGGGACAGGGGACTACGAGCAGTACTTC
CASSEAGTGDYEQYF
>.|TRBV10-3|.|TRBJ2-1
TGTGCCATCAGTGTTAGACCCGGGGTGGGCAATGAGCAGTTCTTC
CAISVRPGVGNEQFF
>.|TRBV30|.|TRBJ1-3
TGTGCCTGGAGTCTTCCGGGACAAGGAAACACCATATATTTT
CAWSLPGQGNTIYF
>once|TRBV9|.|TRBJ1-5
TGTGCCAGCAGCGTATGGGGGACAACCAATCAGCCCCAGCATTTT
CASSVWGTTNQPQHF
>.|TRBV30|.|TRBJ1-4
TGTGCCTGGAGTCGGGTTGCTAATGAAAAACTGTTTTTT
CAWSRVANEKLFF
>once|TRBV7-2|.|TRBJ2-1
TGTGCCAGCAGCTTAGCGGCAACCTACAATGAGCAGTTCTTC
CASSLAATYNEQFF
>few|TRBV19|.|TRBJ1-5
TGTGCCAGTAGTATAGGCCAGGTTGGGCATCAGCCCCAGCATTTT
CASSIGQVGHQPQHF
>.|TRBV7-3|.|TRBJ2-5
TGTGCCAGCAGCTTAAATAGCCAAGAGACCCAGTACTTC
CASSLNSQETQYF
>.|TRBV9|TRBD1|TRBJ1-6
TGTGCCAGCAGCCCTTGGGACAGCCCTAATTCACCCCTCCACTTT
CASSPWDSPNSPLHF
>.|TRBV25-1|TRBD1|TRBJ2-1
TGTGCCAGCAGTGATCTCTGGCAGGGGGTCTACAATGAGCAGTTCTTC
CASSDLWQGVYNEQFF
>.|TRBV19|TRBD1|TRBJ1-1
TGTGCCAGTGATCAACCGGGACAGGGTGGTTTTGGAGCTTTCTTT
CASDQPGQGGFGAFF
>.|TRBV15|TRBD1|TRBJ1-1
TGTGCCACCGGAGGACAGGGCGAAACTGAAGCTTTCTTT
CATGGQGETEAFF